Listed below are T cell receptor beta chains from one sample, sequenced in a study of CD8 T cells in ankylosing spondylitis. MiXCR was run by TCRdb on the 5' RACE reads, yielding one entry per CDR3 protein. This table holds around 890,000 distinct CDR3 sequences, about 10% found once. The sequencing input was blood, either unsorted or a sorted T cell fraction (not recorded which). These receptors all come from a male donor with ankylosing spondylitis. The CDR3 runs from the conserved cysteine through the conserved F or W. A D gene is named only where the DNA matches it firmly. The size entry is marked missing in some rows and otherwise reads once, few, many or a size class.

j_call | clone_size | d_call | v_call | cdr3_length | cdr3_aa | cdr3_nt
TRBJ2-1 | many | TRBD1 | TRBV29-1 | 12 | CSVAKDRGGQFF | TGCAGCGTGGCCAAGGACAGGGGTGGGCAGTTCTTC
TRBJ2-3 | many | - | TRBV29-1 | 13 | CSASLGAPDTQYF | TGCAGCGCTTCCCTCGGTGCCCCAGATACGCAGTATTTT
TRBJ1-5 | few | TRBD1 | TRBV20-1 | 13 | CSAAGTVDQPQHF | TGCAGTGCTGCCGGGACAGTCGATCAGCCCCAGCATTTT
TRBJ2-1 | few | - | TRBV10-3 | 12 | CAISEGINEQFF | TGTGCCATCAGTGAAGGTATCAATGAGCAGTTCTTC
TRBJ2-7 | - | - | TRBV20-1 | 13 | CSASGRGNYEQYF | TGCAGTGCTAGTGGAAGGGGGAATTACGAGCAGTACTTC
TRBJ2-3 | - | TRBD2 | TRBV29-1 | 14 | CSGKGLAGRGTQYF | TGCAGCGGAAAGGGACTAGCGGGGCGCGGTACGCAGTATTTT
TRBJ1-4 | few | - | TRBV20-1 | 13 | CSAYDPGWEKLFF | TGCAGTGCCTACGACCCGGGGTGGGAAAAACTGTTTTTT
TRBJ1-2 | once | - | TRBV5-1 | 14 | CASSLAGPRYGYTF | TGCGCCAGCAGCTTGGCAGGCCCAAGGTATGGCTACACCTTC
TRBJ1-1 | few | - | TRBV5-1 | 15 | CASSLAGGEATEAFF | TGCGCCAGCAGCTTGGCCGGGGGGGAGGCCACTGAAGCTTTCTTT
TRBJ1-2 | many | TRBD1 | TRBV10-3 | 11 | CAISGGDRTFF | TGTGCCATCAGTGGGGGGGACAGGACCTTCTTC
TRBJ2-1 | - | TRBD1 | TRBV28 | 15 | CASRVRDRPSNEQFF | TGTGCCAGCAGGGTCCGGGACAGACCATCCAATGAGCAGTTCTTC
TRBJ2-3 | - | - | TRBV5-1 | 16 | CASSYWSGERTDTQYF | TGCGCCAGCAGCTACTGGTCCGGGGAACGCACAGATACGCAGTATTTT
TRBJ2-3 | many | TRBD1 | TRBV7-2 | 16 | CASSLIRGQGTDTQYF | TGTGCCAGCAGCTTAATCAGGGGGCAAGGCACAGATACGCAGTATTTT
TRBJ2-1 | few | TRBD1 | TRBV4-3 | 16 | CASSQPGQRRYNEQFF | TGCGCCAGCAGCCAACCGGGACAGCGTCGGTACAATGAGCAGTTCTTC
TRBJ2-5 | few | - | TRBV29-1 | 11 | CSVELQETQYF | TGCAGCGTTGAGCTTCAAGAGACCCAGTACTTC
TRBJ2-7 | few | - | TRBV1 | 16 | CTSSQDNVAGTHEQYF | TGCACCAGCAGCCAAGATAATGTAGCGGGAACGCACGAGCAGTACTTC
TRBJ1-1 | - | - | TRBV12-5 | 13 | CASGLDVGQQAFF | TGTGCTAGTGGTTTGGATGTAGGACAGCAAGCTTTCTTT
TRBJ1-4 | few | - | TRBV20-1 | 15 | CSARDPQGPGEKLFF | TGCAGTGCTAGAGATCCTCAGGGGCCGGGTGAAAAACTGTTTTTT
TRBJ2-7 | - | TRBD1 | TRBV7-9 | 14 | CASSWGQGNPEQYF | TGTGCCAGCAGTTGGGGACAGGGAAATCCCGAGCAGTACTTC
TRBJ2-7 | few | - | TRBV5-1 | 17 | CASSLNPAGRTSYEQYF | TGCGCCAGCAGCTTGAATCCGGCGGGGAGGACCTCCTACGAGCAGTACTTC
TRBJ2-2 | once | - | TRBV20-1 | 17 | CCARDRVGGSNTGELFF | TGCTGTGCTAGAGATCGGGTTGGAGGGAGTAACACCGGGGAGCTGTTTTTT
TRBJ2-3 | - | TRBD2 | TRBV5-1 | 17 | CASSLESAGGPRDTQYF | TGCGCCAGCAGCTTGGAATCAGCGGGAGGGCCCCGGGATACGCAGTATTTT
TRBJ1-1 | few | - | TRBV25-1 | 13 | CASSDPINTEAFF | TGTGCCAGCAGTGATCCGATTAACACTGAAGCTTTCTTT
TRBJ1-5 | few | - | TRBV20-1 | 15 | CSAREPNVPNQPQHF | TGCAGTGCTAGAGAGCCAAATGTTCCCAATCAGCCCCAGCATTTT
TRBJ2-1 | many | - | TRBV28 | 10 | CASRGNEQFF | TGTGCCAGCAGAGGCAATGAGCAGTTCTTC
TRBJ1-1 | many | TRBD1 | TRBV15 | 13 | CATSRGDRGEAFF | TGTGCCACCAGCAGAGGAGACAGGGGAGAAGCTTTCTTT
TRBJ2-7 | few | TRBD2 | TRBV7-6 | 15 | CASSFLAGSDYEQYF | TGTGCCAGCAGCTTCCTAGCGGGGTCTGATTACGAGCAGTACTTC
TRBJ2-3 | few | - | TRBV20-1 | 14 | CSARDPVGTDTQYF | TGCAGTGCTAGAGACCCCGTTGGCACAGATACGCAGTATTTT
TRBJ2-2 | - | TRBD2 | TRBV6-1 | 16 | CASIGTSGIRTGELFF | TGTGCCAGCATAGGGACTAGCGGGATTCGCACCGGGGAGCTGTTTTTT
TRBJ1-2 | - | - | TRBV5-1 | 14 | CASSLEGVVYGYTF | TGCGCCAGCAGCTTGGAAGGGGTCGTCTATGGCTACACCTTC
TRBJ2-7 | few | - | TRBV6-1 | 15 | CASSRKRRSYYEQYF | TGTGCCAGCAGTCGAAAAAGACGTTCTTACTACGAGCAGTACTTC
TRBJ1-3 | few | - | TRBV3-1 | 10 | CASGTDTIYF | TGTGCCAGCGGAACAGACACCATATATTTT
TRBJ2-3 | few | - | TRBV20-1 | 15 | CSAREGGSATDTQYF | TGCAGTGCTAGAGAAGGGGGTAGCGCCACAGATACGCAGTATTTT
TRBJ1-1 | few | - | TRBV20-1 | 14 | CSARDRVSNTEAFF | TGCAGTGCTAGAGATCGGGTTTCGAACACTGAAGCTTTCTTT
TRBJ2-3 | few | - | TRBV6-2/TRBV6-3 | 16 | CASSYSAIEQGDTQYF | TGTGCCAGCAGTTACTCGGCCATAGAACAGGGAGATACGCAGTATTTT
TRBJ1-3 | few | - | TRBV7-8 | 14 | CASSPRVSGNTIYF | TGTGCCAGCTCCCCCCGGGTTTCTGGAAACACCATATATTTT
TRBJ2-7 | few | - | TRBV27 | 13 | CASSFNGLGEQYF | TGTGCCAGCAGTTTCAACGGGTTAGGCGAGCAGTACTTC
TRBJ1-2 | - | - | TRBV5-1 | 14 | CASSLEQGGFGYTF | TGCGCCAGCAGCTTGGAGCAGGGAGGTTTTGGCTACACCTTC
TRBJ2-5 | - | - | TRBV2 | 14 | CAGGEGPLILTQYF | TGTGCCGGAGGGGAAGGGCCCCTGATATTGACCCAGTACTTC
TRBJ2-7 | - | TRBD2 | TRBV20-1 | 14 | CSAAGGASGAQQYF | TGCAGTGCTGCGGGAGGGGCTAGCGGAGCGCAGCAGTACTTC
TRBJ2-1 | - | TRBD1 | TRBV4-3 | 17 | CASSQEGQGGRYNEQFF | TGCGCCAGCAGCCAAGAGGGGCAAGGGGGCCGCTACAATGAGCAGTTCTTC
TRBJ2-5 | few | - | TRBV7-2 | 12 | CASSLIKETQYF | TGTGCCAGCAGCTTGATAAAAGAGACCCAGTACTTC
TRBJ1-2 | - | - | TRBV25-1 | 12 | CVTGDSNYGYTF | TGTGTCACAGGCGATAGTAACTATGGCTACACCTTC
TRBJ1-2 | - | - | TRBV7-2 | 13 | CASSTGINYGYTF | TGTGCCAGCAGCACAGGGATTAACTATGGCTACACCTTC
TRBJ1-1 | - | - | TRBV5-5 | 14 | CASSIVEMDTEAFF | TGTGCCAGCAGCATAGTCGAGATGGACACTGAAGCTTTCTTT
TRBJ2-1 | - | TRBD1 | TRBV4-3 | 15 | CASSIRTGASNEQFF | TGCGCCAGCAGCATCCGGACAGGGGCCAGCAATGAGCAGTTCTTC
TRBJ2-3 | - | TRBD2 | TRBV24-1 | 16 | CATSDYSGRSTDTQYF | TGTGCCACCAGTGATTATAGCGGGAGGAGCACAGATACGCAGTATTTT
TRBJ2-1 | few | - | TRBV12-3/TRBV12-4 | 14 | CASSFREFLDEQFF | TGTGCCAGCAGTTTTCGCGAGTTTCTCGATGAGCAGTTCTTC
TRBJ2-3 | - | - | TRBV7-6 | 15 | CASSLEPGRGDTQYF | TGTGCCAGCAGCTTAGAGCCAGGGCGTGGAGATACGCAGTATTTT
TRBJ1-6 | - | - | TRBV20-1 | 12 | CSAASYDSPLHF | TGCAGTGCTGCAAGTTACGATTCACCCCTCCACTTT
TRBJ2-7 | many | TRBD2 | TRBV7-2 | 16 | CASRFTSGTSSYEQYF | TGTGCCAGCAGATTTACTAGCGGGACAAGCTCCTACGAGCAGTACTTC